A selection of T cell receptor beta chains follows, all from one sample in a study of regulatory T cells in long-lasting Graves disease. MiXCR, applied by TCRdb to the multiplex PCR reads, yields one record per CDR3 protein. This table holds roughly 400,000 distinct CDR3 sequences, under 25% found once. The material sequenced was peripheral blood mononuclear cells (PBMCs), taken when the disease was refractory, from a patient treated with antithyroid drugs. The receptor source for this set is a female donor with Graves disease. Each CDR3 is given with its conserved first and last residue. The order of the fields is CDR3 protein, CDR3 DNA, V gene, D gene, clone size, J gene. A D gene is named only where the DNA matches it firmly. The size field is filled for only some rows; it gives once, few, many or a size class.

CDR3aa: CAWSGAGLEFF
CDR3nt: TGTGCCTGGAGCGGGGCGGGCCTTGAGTTCTTC
v_gene: TRBV30
d_gene: NA
abundance: NA
j_gene: TRBJ2-1

CDR3aa: CASSEAPTGVVETQYF
CDR3nt: TGTGCCAGCAGTGAAGCGCCGACAGGGGTGGTCGAGACCCAGTACTTC
v_gene: TRBV2
d_gene: TRBD1
abundance: many
j_gene: TRBJ2-5

CDR3aa: CASSSTGRNQPQHF
CDR3nt: TGTGCCAGCAGTTCGACAGGGCGGAATCAGCCCCAGCATTTT
v_gene: TRBV27
d_gene: TRBD1
abundance: many
j_gene: TRBJ1-5

CDR3aa: CASSLMRDYGYTF
CDR3nt: TGTGCCAGCAGCTTGATGAGGGACTATGGCTACACCTTC
v_gene: TRBV5-5
d_gene: NA
abundance: few
j_gene: TRBJ1-2

CDR3aa: CASSPGQPGNTIYF
CDR3nt: TGCGCCAGCAGCCCAGGACAACCAGGAAACACCATATATTTT
v_gene: TRBV4-1
d_gene: NA
abundance: few
j_gene: TRBJ1-3

CDR3aa: CASSVGTESFYEQYF
CDR3nt: TGTGCCAGCAGCGTAGGGACAGAAAGTTTCTACGAGCAGTACTTC
v_gene: TRBV9
d_gene: NA
abundance: NA
j_gene: TRBJ2-7

CDR3aa: CASSSRSTGGELFF
CDR3nt: TGTGCCAGCAGCTCGAGGAGCACTGGAGGGGAGCTGTTTTTT
v_gene: TRBV7-9
d_gene: NA
abundance: NA
j_gene: TRBJ2-2

CDR3aa: CASSPQGLRLHEQYF
CDR3nt: TGTGCCAGCTCACCGCAGGGACTACGGCTCCACGAGCAGTACTTC
v_gene: TRBV18
d_gene: TRBD2
abundance: few
j_gene: TRBJ2-7

CDR3aa: CAISQTGAQNTGELFF
CDR3nt: TGTGCCATCAGCCAAACGGGGGCGCAGAACACCGGGGAGCTGTTTTTT
v_gene: TRBV10-3
d_gene: NA
abundance: many
j_gene: TRBJ2-2

CDR3aa: CASSPTDRGLRTEAFF
CDR3nt: TGTGCCAGCAGCCCCACCGACAGGGGGTTGAGGACTGAAGCTTTCTTT
v_gene: TRBV7-9
d_gene: TRBD1
abundance: many
j_gene: TRBJ1-1

CDR3aa: CASSLWETGRNSPLHF
CDR3nt: TGTGCCAGCAGCTTGTGGGAGACAGGTCGCAATTCACCCCTCCACTTT
v_gene: TRBV5-4
d_gene: NA
abundance: NA
j_gene: TRBJ1-6

CDR3aa: CASSSPGLGTYEQYF
CDR3nt: TGTGCCAGCAGCTCCCCGGGACTAGGGACCTACGAGCAGTACTTC
v_gene: TRBV7-9
d_gene: TRBD2
abundance: NA
j_gene: TRBJ2-7

CDR3aa: CSVTGRYEAFF
CDR3nt: TGCAGCGTCACCGGACGGTACGAAGCTTTCTTT
v_gene: TRBV29-1
d_gene: NA
abundance: few
j_gene: TRBJ1-1

CDR3aa: CSASPRNEQYF
CDR3nt: TGCAGTGCCTCCCCCCGTAACGAGCAGTACTTC
v_gene: TRBV20-1
d_gene: NA
abundance: NA
j_gene: TRBJ2-7

CDR3aa: CSARDGFGNTEAFF
CDR3nt: TGCAGTGCTAGAGATGGTTTTGGGAACACTGAAGCTTTCTTT
v_gene: TRBV20-1
d_gene: NA
abundance: many
j_gene: TRBJ1-1

CDR3aa: CSVEDPILRGYTF
CDR3nt: TGCAGCGTTGAAGATCCTATTTTACGGGGCTACACCTTC
v_gene: TRBV29-1
d_gene: NA
abundance: NA
j_gene: TRBJ1-2

CDR3aa: CSAKGGQGTDIQYF
CDR3nt: TGCAGTGCTAAAGGTGGTCAGGGGACGGACATTCAGTACTTC
v_gene: TRBV20-1
d_gene: NA
abundance: NA
j_gene: TRBJ2-4

CDR3aa: CASSIPLGSGANVLTF
CDR3nt: TGTGCCAGCAGTATCCCGCTGGGCTCTGGGGCCAACGTCCTGACTTTC
v_gene: TRBV6-1
d_gene: NA
abundance: few
j_gene: TRBJ2-6

CDR3aa: CASSTTRSTEQYF
CDR3nt: TGTGCCAGTAGTACGACCCGGAGCACCGAGCAGTACTTC
v_gene: TRBV19
d_gene: NA
abundance: NA
j_gene: TRBJ2-7

CDR3aa: CSVQGREGAGNTIYF
CDR3nt: TGCAGTGTGCAGGGAAGGGAAGGTGCTGGAAACACCATATATTTT
v_gene: TRBV20-1
d_gene: NA
abundance: NA
j_gene: TRBJ1-3

CDR3aa: CASSPGTGTGPSYEQYF
CDR3nt: TGCGCCAGCAGCCCAGGGACAGGCACCGGCCCTTCCTACGAGCAGTACTTC
v_gene: TRBV5-1
d_gene: TRBD1
abundance: many
j_gene: TRBJ2-7

CDR3aa: CAWMKESQFF
CDR3nt: TGTGCCTGGATGAAGGAAAGTCAGTTCTTC
v_gene: TRBV30
d_gene: NA
abundance: once
j_gene: TRBJ2-1

CDR3aa: CASRAGGMNTEAFF
CDR3nt: TGCGCCAGCAGAGCAGGGGGTATGAACACTGAAGCTTTCTTT
v_gene: TRBV5-1
d_gene: TRBD1
abundance: NA
j_gene: TRBJ1-1

CDR3aa: CASSSLLQGVNYGYTF
CDR3nt: TGTGCCAGCAGTTCCCTCTTGCAGGGGGTCAACTATGGCTACACCTTC
v_gene: TRBV27
d_gene: TRBD1
abundance: NA
j_gene: TRBJ1-2

CDR3aa: CASSFHRQGRTDTQYF
CDR3nt: TGTGCCAGCAGTTTCCACCGACAGGGACGCACAGATACGCAGTATTTT
v_gene: TRBV28
d_gene: TRBD1
abundance: few
j_gene: TRBJ2-3

CDR3aa: CSVAGGGGAVEQYF
CDR3nt: TGCAGCGTTGCAGGGGGGGGAGGAGCCGTCGAGCAGTACTTC
v_gene: TRBV29-1
d_gene: NA
abundance: many
j_gene: TRBJ2-7

CDR3aa: CASSYGLAGDEQYF
CDR3nt: TGTGCCAGCAGCTACGGACTAGCGGGAGATGAGCAGTACTTC
v_gene: TRBV28
d_gene: TRBD2
abundance: NA
j_gene: TRBJ2-7

CDR3aa: CASTRNSQATRDEQYF
CDR3nt: TGTGCCAGCACCCGTAACTCACAGGCCACGCGCGACGAGCAGTACTTC
v_gene: TRBV2
d_gene: NA
abundance: many
j_gene: TRBJ2-7

CDR3aa: CASSLLGGEWGNQPQHF
CDR3nt: TGTGCCAGCAGTTTATTGGGGGGCGAGTGGGGGAATCAGCCCCAGCATTTT
v_gene: TRBV28
d_gene: NA
abundance: NA
j_gene: TRBJ1-5

CDR3aa: CSARVGEKLFF
CDR3nt: TGCAGTGCTAGAGTCGGTGAAAAACTGTTTTTT
v_gene: TRBV20-1
d_gene: NA
abundance: NA
j_gene: TRBJ1-4

CDR3aa: CSAHNPDGTNQPQHF
CDR3nt: TGCAGTGCCCACAACCCTGACGGTACCAATCAGCCCCAGCATTTT
v_gene: TRBV20-1
d_gene: NA
abundance: NA
j_gene: TRBJ1-5